What follows are 18 T cell receptor beta chains derived from one specimen sequenced in a study of blood T cell repertoires in COVID-19. Repertoires were generated with immunoSEQ multiplex PCR, while TCRdb's copy carries only in-frame clones and drops some. Of about 160,000 clones in the sample, around four fifths were seen once. Input material: peripheral blood. Receptors originate from a woman older than 75 with acute or convalescent COVID-19.

The chain joins TRBV12-5 to TRBJ2-7, with no clear D. Germline-derived CDR1 and CDR2 are LGHNT and FRNRAP. V was clipped by 5 bases and J by 0 bases, with 14 bases between them. This CDR3 has 15 residues. The CDR3 coding sequence is TGTGCTAGTGGTGGTAACAACAGTAGCTCCTACGAGCAGTACTTC. It translates to CASGGNNSSSYEQYF.

The chain links TRBV5-4 to TRBJ1-4; D is uncertain. Between the trimmed V and J ends, which lost 4 bases and 0 bases, there was a span of 16 bases. The germline V gene has CDR1 SGHNT and CDR2 YYREEE (reference sequence). The CDR3 has 17 amino acids. CDR3 nucleotide sequence: TGTGCCAGCAGCAGGTGGGGAGAGAAAGCAACTAATGAAAAACTGTTTTTT. Protein product: CASSRWGEKATNEKLFF.

The CDR3 sequence is CASSYSRGTPQGAQYF. CDR3 DNA: TGTGCCAGCAGTTACTCACGCGGGACTCCACAGGGGGCCCAGTACTTC. V and J are TRBV6-2 or TRBV6-3 and TRBJ2-5, with 8 bases fitting TRBD1. CDR3 length: 16 amino acids. V shed 0 bases and J 9 bases; nucleotides not matched to a gene: 12. Germline V CDR1 and CDR2: MNHEY, SVGEGT.

The rearrangement joins TRBV19 to TRBJ1-4, with 11 bases aligning to TRBD1. The CDR3 runs 15 residues. V shed 4 bases and J 4 bases; nucleotides not matched to a gene: 2. Germline V gene lookup returns CDR1 LNHDA and CDR2 SQIVND (reference sequence). In nucleotides, the CDR3 is TGTGCCAGTAGTACGGGGACAGGGGGTAATGAAAAACTGTTTTTT. It specifies CASSTGTGGNEKLFF.

The chain employs TRBV28 and TRBJ2-7; 10 bases map to TRBD2. V was clipped by 4 bases and J by 7 bases; unmatched bases: 7. Germline V CDR1 and CDR2: MDHEN, SYDVKM. CDR3 size: 14 residues. For the CDR3, the DNA is TGTGCCAGCAGTTATGTAGCGGGAGGCCGGGAGCAGTACTTC. It codes for CASSYVAGGREQYF. Full variable domain (missing parts from reference TRBV28 and TRBJ2-7): DVKVTQSSRYLVKRTGEKVFLECVQDMDHENMFWYRQDPGLGLRLIYFSYDVKMKEKGDIPEGYSVSREKKERFSLILESASTNQTSMYLCASSYVAGGREQYFGPGTRLTVT.

V and J are TRBV15 and TRBJ1-6; TRBD1 aligns across 8 bases. The V gene's germline CDR1 is LNHNV and CDR2 YYDKDF (reference sequence). Trimming took 0 bases from V and 5 from J; bases not matched to a gene: 0. This CDR3 comprises 15 residues. CDR3 amino acids: CATSRETGDNSPLHF. The CDR3 DNA follows: TGTGCCACCAGCAGAGAGACAGGGGATAATTCACCCCTCCACTTT.

V is TRBV15 and J is TRBJ2-7, with TRBD2 matching 10 bases. Germline V gives CDR1 LNHNV, CDR2 YYDKDF (reference sequence). The ends lost 5 bases at V and 3 bases at J; junction bases unmatched: 10. The CDR3 contains 16 residues. The CDR3 region has the DNA TGTGCCACCAGCCCGTCGGCTAGCGGGGGTGTCTACGAGCAGTACTTC. It codes for CATSPSASGGVYEQYF.

The V and J genes are TRBV30 and TRBJ1-6, with D unclear. The CDR3 loop spans 16 amino acids. Germline-derived CDR1 and CDR2 are GTSNPN and SVGIG (reference sequence). Deletions cut 1 base from V and 4 bases from J, with 14 bases between. CDR3: CAWSAVWAAYNSPLHF. CDR3 sequence (DNA): TGTGCCTGGAGTGCGGTTTGGGCAGCTTATAATTCACCCCTCCACTTT.

The chain has TRBV15 and TRBJ1-6, with no clear D. The germline V gene encodes CDR1 LNHNV and CDR2 YYDKDF (reference sequence). The CDR3 has 13 amino acids. V dropped 0 bases and J dropped 14 bases, with 11 bases sitting between them. The CDR3 here is CATSRDLSQALHF. The CDR3, as DNA: TGTGCCACCAGCAGAGATCTCTCTCAGGCCCTCCACTTT.

The rearrangement uses TRBV18 and TRBJ2-7, with D perhaps matching TRBD1 (7 bases). This CDR3 contains 12 residues. V was cut by 4 bases and J by 7 bases, with 11 bases left in between. The germline V gene has CDR1 KGHSH and CDR2 LQKENI. The CDR3 region is CASSRPGGEQYF. As DNA, the CDR3 is TGTGCCAGCTCACGTCCAGGGGGGGAGCAGTACTTC.

The chain carries TRBV29-1 and TRBJ2-1; 8 nucleotides line up with TRBD1. There are 18 residues in the CDR3. Germline V gene sequence: CDR1 SQVTM, CDR2 ANQGSEA. CDR3 residues: CSGTGTKDRDRSYNEQFF. The CDR3 DNA is TGCAGTGGGACCGGGACCAAGGACCGGGACAGGTCCTACAATGAGCAGTTCTTC.

The rearrangement joins TRBV3-1 (or the pseudogene TRBV3-2) to TRBJ2-2; unclear D gene. V was cut by 3 bases and J by 3 bases, with 11 bases left in between. There are 15 residues in the CDR3. In germline, CDR1 is LGHDT, CDR2 YNNKEL (reference sequence). This CDR3 reads CASSQGRQYTGELFF. The CDR3 region has the DNA TGTGCCAGCAGCCAGGGCCGTCAGTACACCGGGGAGCTGTTTTTT.

The chain combines TRBV6-1 with TRBJ1-2, with D uncertain. Germline V gene lookup returns CDR1 MNHNS and CDR2 SASEGT. The CDR3 runs to 14 residues. V dropped 0 bases and J dropped 4 bases, with 9 bases sitting between them. The CDR3 region is CASSEAPTGYGYTF. Here the CDR3 DNA reads TGTGCCAGCAGTGAAGCGCCCACCGGCTATGGCTACACCTTC.

The chain uses TRBV19 and TRBJ1-3; D is unclear. Trimming cost V 4 bases and J 0 bases, with 10 bases left between them. CDR3 length: 15 amino acids. Looked up from germline, CDR1 is LNHDA and CDR2 is SQIVND (reference sequence). CDR3: CASSRETNSGNTIYF. The CDR3 nucleotides read TGTGCCAGTAGTAGGGAGACTAACTCTGGAAACACCATATATTTT.

V gene TRBV9 combines with J gene TRBJ1-2, with D maybe TRBD1 (6 bases). Germline loops: CDR1 SGDLS, CDR2 YYNGEE. Trimming pared 2 bases from V and 4 bases from J, leaving 21 bases between. The CDR3 runs to 17 residues. CDR3 DNA: TGTGCCAGCAGCGTGGGGAGCGGGGGCCGGTCCCCCTATGGCTACACCTTC. Encoded protein: CASSVGSGGRSPYGYTF.

The chain links TRBV25-1 to TRBJ1-2; D is unclear. The V gene's germline CDR1 is MGHDK and CDR2 SYGVNS. This CDR3 comprises 12 residues. Trimming took 1 base from V and 7 from J, leaving 7 bases between them. The CDR3 DNA follows: TGTGCCAGCAGTGAATTCCTAGTTGGCTACACCTTC. Encoded protein: CASSEFLVGYTF.

The chain combines TRBV6-2 or TRBV6-3 with TRBJ1-5; D is unresolved. V lost 6 bases and J 4 bases, leaving 10 bases between the germline ends. This CDR3 region has 13 residues. Looked up from germline, CDR1 is MNHEY and CDR2 is SVGEGT. The CDR3, as DNA: TGTGCCAGCAGCCCCGCGGGGAATCAGCCCCAGCATTTT. Residues: CASSPAGNQPQHF.

The chain joins TRBV19 to TRBJ1-2, with TRBD1 matching 8 bases. Per the germline V gene, CDR1 is LNHDA and CDR2 is SQIVND (reference sequence). The CDR3 has 13 residues. Unmatched junction bases numbered 6, after V lost 9 bases and J lost 3 bases. The CDR3 is CARLDRADYGYTF. CDR3 DNA: TGTGCCAGATTGGACAGGGCAGACTATGGCTACACCTTC.